These 21 T cell receptor beta chains came from one sample sequenced in a study of T cell responses to AZD1222 COVID-19 vaccine (dated by TCRdb to the early 2020s). The library was prepared using the immunoSEQ multiplex PCR assay. This immuneACCESS table, as held by TCRdb, lists in-frame sequences with V and J called but not all clones. Of the missing ones, under half trace to an unresolved V gene in checked studies; the others have no known cause. Within this sample are 150,000 to 200,000 clones, with about 92% of them counted one time only. 3.6% of the sample is taken by the ten largest. Sample time point, as interpreted from the label and publication: about 28 days (+/-7) after the second vaccine dose. What this sample's treatment or condition label stands for: meningococcal conjugate vaccine given as trial control. Here the sequenced sample was peripheral blood, taken 28 days after the second dose of the MenACWY control vaccine. Receptors originate from an adult who received the MenACWY meningococcal vaccine as a control.

The count of this clone is one. The gene calls are TRBV30 and TRBJ1-5; weak D call: TRBD1 (5 bases). V was pared by 1 base and J by 4 bases, with 14 bases between. Germline CDR1 GTSNPN, CDR2 SVGIG (reference sequence). This CDR3 is 15 amino acids long. Written as DNA, the CDR3 is TGTGCCTGGAGTGGGGGACTCTTTGGAAATCAGCCCCAGCATTTT. It yields the protein CAWSGGLFGNQPQHF.

CDR3 loop: CASSRTGYNSPLHF. DNA of the CDR3: TGTGCCAGCAGCCGAACAGGTTATAATTCACCCCTCCACTTT. The chain combines TRBV11-2 with TRBJ1-6; possible D gene TRBD1, 5 bases. Trimming shortened V by 5 bases and J by 4 bases, and 9 bases separated the two germline ends. Germline V gene lookup returns CDR1 SGHAT and CDR2 FQNNGV. This CDR3 has 14 amino acids.

The CDR3 DNA follows: TGTGCCAGCAGCCCGGACAGGGGGGGTCAGCCCCAGCATTTT. Translated: CASSPDRGGQPQHF. The V and J genes are TRBV7-2 and TRBJ1-5; 10 bases map to TRBD1. The germline CDR1 and CDR2 sequences are SGHTA and FQGNSA. This CDR3 is 14 amino acids long. J gave up 6 bases and V 5 bases, and 4 bases lay outside the gene matches. The full variable domain, rest sourced from reference TRBV7-2 and TRBJ1-5, is GAGVSQSPSNKVTEKGKDVELRCDPISGHTALYWYRQSLGQGLEFLIYFQGNSAPDKSGLPSDRFSAERTGGSVSTLTIQRTQQEDSAVYLCASSPDRGGQPQHFGDGTRLSIL.

The rearrangement uses TRBV10-1 and TRBJ2-3; 9 bases map to TRBD1. The trim removed 0 bases at V and 4 bases at J, leaving 5 bases unmatched. CDR1 and CDR2 from the germline V gene are WNHNN and SYGVQD (reference sequence). The CDR3 is 16 amino acids. DNA for the CDR3: TGCGCCAGCAGTGAGTCTGGACAGGGGTGCTCAGATACGCAGTATTTT. It is translated as CASSESGQGCSDTQYF.

This chain links TRBV24-1 with TRBJ1-2, with 7 bases fitting TRBD1. This CDR3 is 14 amino acids long. J gave up 2 bases and V 3 bases, and 2 bases lay outside the gene matches. Germline V lookup: CDR1 KGHDR, CDR2 SFDVKD. The CDR3 here is CATSDPQGNYGYTF. CDR3 nucleotide sequence: TGTGCCACCAGTGATCCACAGGGGAACTATGGCTACACCTTC.

This rearrangement joins TRBV2 to TRBJ2-1; D possibly corresponds to TRBD1 (5 bases). In germline, CDR1 is SNHLY, CDR2 FYNNEI. This CDR3 has 14 residues. Trimming removed 7 bases at V and 0 bases at J, with 10 bases between. CDR3 residues: CASNQDSSYNEQFF. The CDR3 coding sequence is TGTGCCAGCAACCAAGACAGCTCCTACAATGAGCAGTTCTTC.

The rearrangement joins TRBV7-6 to TRBJ2-1; 7 nucleotides align to TRBD2. The V gene end was trimmed by 0 bases and the J gene end by 10 bases; junction bases not matched to a gene: 6. This CDR3 has 14 amino acids. The germline V gene has CDR1 SGHVS and CDR2 FNYEAQ. The CDR3 DNA follows: TGTGCCAGCAGCTTAGCGGGGGGGGTAGCGGAGCAGTTCTTC. Its translation: CASSLAGGVAEQFF.

The chain recombines TRBV5-1 with TRBJ2-1; D might be TRBD1 (5 bases). The CDR3 covers 18 residues. Per germline, CDR1 SGHRS and CDR2 YFSETQ. V dropped 2 bases and J dropped 4 bases, with 22 bases sitting between them. CDR3 sequence (DNA): TGCGCCAGCAGCTTCGGCCAAGGCTGGAAGGACATGTACAATGAGCAGTTCTTC. Translating it yields CASSFGQGWKDMYNEQFF.

This rearrangement joins TRBV7-8 to TRBJ1-5; no definite D call. Germline V gene data show CDR1 as SGHVS and CDR2 as FQNEAQ. The CDR3 sequence is 17 residues long. V lost 4 bases, J lost 0 bases, and 16 bases lay in between. The CDR3 spells CASSSPSQRYSNQPQHF. Here the CDR3 DNA reads TGTGCCAGCAGCTCACCCTCCCAGCGATATAGCAATCAGCCCCAGCATTTT.

V usage is TRBV4-2 and J usage is TRBJ1-4, with no clear D. Trimming removed 1 base at V and 8 bases at J, with 14 bases between. CDR1 LGHNA and CDR2 YNFKEQ come from the germline V gene. The CDR3 consists of 15 residues. The CDR3 protein is CASSQVGDMIEKLFF. CDR3 DNA sequence: TGTGCCAGCAGCCAAGTTGGAGACATGATAGAAAAACTGTTTTTT.

The chain links TRBV9 to TRBJ2-2; D call uncertain. CDR1 is SGDLS and CDR2 is YYNGEE in the germline V gene. CDR3 size: 16 residues. The V gene lost 2 bases and the J gene lost 5 bases, with 16 bases spanning the gap. CDR3 amino acids: CASSVDWTGSTGELFF. DNA of the CDR3: TGTGCCAGCAGCGTGGATTGGACGGGTTCTACCGGGGAGCTGTTTTTT.

The rearrangement joins TRBV28 to TRBJ1-2; 8 nucleotides match TRBD1. CDR3 length: 15 residues. V was clipped by 8 bases and J by 4 bases; unmatched bases: 12. From germline, CDR1 is MDHEN and CDR2 SYDVKM. The DNA for the CDR3 is TGTGCCAGCTTCTTGCACTCGGACAGGGCCTATGGCTACACCTTC. Amino acid sequence: CASFLHSDRAYGYTF.

The chain has TRBV29-1 and TRBJ2-2; D is uncertain. Germline CDR1 is SQVTM and CDR2 is ANQGSEA. This CDR3 region has 11 residues. V was trimmed by 0 bases and J by 4 bases, leaving 0 bases between them. The CDR3 sequence: CSVEDTGELFF. The CDR3 nucleotides are TGCAGCGTTGAAGACACCGGGGAGCTGTTTTTT.

This clone showed up just once. The chain links TRBV11-3 to TRBJ2-1; 7 bases line up with TRBD1. Germline-derived CDR1 and CDR2 are SGHNT and YENEEA. The CDR3 extends over 14 amino acids. V lost 6 bases to trimming and J lost 2 bases; unmatched junction nucleotides: 4. CDR3 loop: CASRWDSAYNEQFF. For the CDR3, the DNA is TGTGCCAGCAGGTGGGACAGTGCCTACAATGAGCAGTTCTTC.

J is TRBJ2-2 and V is TRBV6-5, with TRBD2 matching over 7 bases. In germline, CDR1 is MNHEY, CDR2 SVGAGI. This CDR3 is 14 amino acids long. V gave up 4 bases and J gave up 5 bases; unmatched junction bases: 4. CDR3 loop: CASSSRGRTGELFF. The DNA of the CDR3 is TGTGCCAGCAGTTCCCGCGGGAGAACCGGGGAGCTGTTTTTT.

This clone was recorded only once. CDR3 loop: CAWSVGRGRRPQHF. For the CDR3, the DNA is TGTGCCTGGAGTGTAGGAAGGGGGCGCCGGCCCCAGCATTTT. The genes are TRBV30 and TRBJ1-5; TRBD1 matches 7 bases. V lost 0 bases to trimming and J lost 9 bases; unmatched junction nucleotides: 8. Germline CDR1 reads GTSNPN; CDR2 reads SVGIG (reference sequence). CDR3 length equals 14 residues.

This sequence joins TRBV9 and TRBJ2-1, with a weak D call TRBD1 (6 bases). This CDR3 has 13 amino acids. Looked up from germline, CDR1 is SGDLS and CDR2 is YYNGEE. In nucleotides, the CDR3 is TGTGCGACATCTACAGGGCCCGACAATGAGCAGTTCTTC. Encoded protein: CATSTGPDNEQFF.

The rearrangement uses TRBV11-1 and TRBJ2-1; D unresolved. CDR1 is SGHAT and CDR2 is FQDESV in the germline V gene (reference sequence). Trimming stripped 1 base from V and 9 bases from J, with 7 bases between. The CDR3 runs to 12 residues. The CDR3 reads CASSLGTVEQFF. The CDR3 nucleotides are TGTGCCAGCAGCTTAGGGACGGTTGAGCAGTTCTTC. Together with reference TRBV11-1 and TRBJ2-1, the CDR3 gives the full variable domain: EAEVAQSPRYKITEKSQAVAFWCDPISGHATLYWYRQILGQGPELLVQFQDESVVDDSQLPKDRFSAERLKGVDSTLKIQPAELGDSAMYLCASSLGTVEQFFGPGTRLTVL.

The CDR3 nucleotides read TGTGCCAGCAAAGGAGACCTAGCGGGATCCCACAATGAGCAGTTCTTC. Translation: CASKGDLAGSHNEQFF. The chain carries TRBV2 and TRBJ2-1; 9 nucleotides agree with TRBD2. This CDR3 is 16 amino acids long. V dropped 7 bases and J dropped 5; count of bases not matched to a gene: 12. Germline CDR1 SNHLY, CDR2 FYNNEI.

This chain uses TRBV30 with TRBJ1-3; tentatively, D is TRBD1 (5 bases). Germline-derived CDR1 and CDR2 are GTSNPN and SVGIG (reference sequence). CDR3 length: 14 amino acids. The V end was cut by 5 bases, the J end by 4 bases, with 15 bases between. CDR3 DNA: TGTGCCTGGGGGCTTGGGGGGTTGGGAAACACCATATATTTT. Translating it yields CAWGLGGLGNTIYF.

The chain couples TRBV19 to TRBJ1-2; D gene ambiguous. CDR3 length: 14 amino acids. With 2 bases removed from V and 0 bases from J, the gap between germline ends came to 7 bases. Germline V gene data show CDR1 as LNHDA and CDR2 as SQIVND (reference sequence). The CDR3: CASSISTANYGYTF. CDR3 DNA: TGTGCCAGTAGTATAAGTACAGCTAACTATGGCTACACCTTC.